This T cell receptor beta chain was captured by sequencing in a study of cytomegalovirus exposure and HLA in healthy donors. The PCR made use of 60 Vbeta and 13 Jbeta primers. TCRdb's copy holds only in-frame clones and misses some; the assay was immunoSEQ multiplex PCR. In the table there are roughly 190,000 clones, 60% to 80% of which are singletons. Study-level results: With high specificity and sensitivity, the classifier reportedly diagnosed cytomegalovirus status.

In this sample, this clone turned up once. Antigen: not known. V dropped 6 bases and J dropped 7; count of bases not matched to a gene: 23. This CDR3 is 19 amino acids long. CDR1 KGHSH and CDR2 LQKENI come from the germline V gene. The sequenced sample was PBMCs. The sequence derives from a woman under 30 in good health and CMV-seronegative. The V and J genes are TRBV18 and TRBJ2-1; 8 bases line up with TRBD1. CDR3 region: CASSKTRSGTGQVGNEQFF. CDR3 DNA: TGTGCCAGCTCTAAAACTAGGTCAGGCACGGGACAGGTCGGGAATGAGCAGTTCTTC.